This TCR beta chain was recovered during a study of OX40 agonist ivuxolimab in advanced cancers. Points from the study as a whole: On average, CD8+ T cells showed a greater number of expanded clones than CD4+.

Data came from immunoSEQ multiplex PCR; TCRdb stores just in-frame clones and leaves some out. The sample shows around 64,000 clones, about 80% of them seen only once. Regarding this clone: The antigen is unknown.

The CDR3 extends over 14 amino acids. Trimming removed 11 bases at V and 6 bases at J, with 21 bases between. Germline loops: CDR1 LNHDA, CDR2 SQIVND (reference sequence). This specimen was CD4+ or CD8+ T cells sorted from blood, taken in a trial of the OX40 agonist ivuxolimab. V is TRBV19 and J is TRBJ2-3; the D gene is possibly TRBD2 (7 bases). This clonotype was obtained from an adult with an advanced solid tumor such as melanoma, head and neck, liver or kidney cancer. In DNA form, the CDR3 reads TGTGCCGACGCTCGAGGGGGGGTTGGGGATACGCAGTATTTT. Protein sequence: CADARGGVGDTQYF. Full variable domain (remainder filled in from reference TRBV19 and TRBJ2-3): DGGITQSPKYLFRKEGQNVTLSCEQNLNHDAMYWYRQDPGQGLRLIYYSQIVNDFQKGDIAEGYSVSREKKESFPLTVTSAQKNPTAFYLCADARGGVGDTQYFGPGTRLTVL.